What follows are 18 T cell receptor beta chains derived from one specimen sequenced in a study of Graves' ophthalmopathy and Graves' hyperthyroidism. Using RNA transcripts, the TCR beta CDR3 regions were amplified. RT-PCR was first run with HTBI primers, then multiplex PCR in a second round. MiXCR, run by TCRdb on the multiplex PCR reads, gives a single entry per CDR3 protein. The sample consists of 300,000 to 450,000 distinct CDR3 sequences, roughly 15% of them appearing once. Sequencing was carried out using peripheral blood. The receptors shown here come from an adult woman with stable Graves' hyperthyroidism.

The chain combines TRBV7-2 with TRBJ2-7; possibly TRBD2 for D (5 bases). The CDR3 is 13 amino acids. V lost 5 bases and J 4 bases, leaving 12 bases between the germline ends. Germline V gene data show CDR1 as SGHTA and CDR2 as FQGNSA. This CDR3 reads CASSPKTKYEQYF. As DNA, the CDR3 is TGTGCCAGCAGCCCGAAGACTAAGTACGAGCAGTACTTC.

This clonotype was recorded a few times. The J gene is TRBJ2-2, the V gene TRBV29-1; 9 bases agree with TRBD2. This CDR3 is 15 amino acids long. The V and J ends lost 0 bases and 6 bases, in that order; junction bases with no gene match: 5. The germline V gene encodes CDR1 SQVTM and CDR2 ANQGSEA. The CDR3 loop reads CSVEDRGGVPGELFF. CDR3 DNA: TGCAGCGTTGAAGATCGCGGGGGGGTCCCCGGGGAGCTGTTTTTT.

The rearrangement uses TRBV3-1 and TRBJ1-6, with a weak D call TRBD1 (6 bases). In germline, CDR1 is LGHDT, CDR2 YNNKEL (reference sequence). CDR3 length equals 14 residues. The V end lost 4 bases, the J end lost 11 bases, and 15 bases lay between the germline ends. In DNA form, the CDR3 reads TGTGCCAGCAGCCTTAGGGGGAGCAATCCACCCCTCCACTTT. Its protein product is CASSLRGSNPPLHF. The variable domain in full, with the rest retrieved from reference TRBV3-1 and TRBJ1-6, is DTAVSQTPKYLVTQMGNDKSIKCEQNLGHDTMYWYKQDSKKFLKIMFSYNNKELIINETVPNRFSPKSPDKAHLNLHINSLELGDSAVYFCASSLRGSNPPLHFGNGTRLTVT.

This clonotype was counted at least ten times. The chain has TRBV20-1 and TRBJ2-7, with D perhaps matching TRBD2 (5 bases). Trimming stripped 0 bases from V and 3 bases from J, with 12 bases between. Per the germline V gene, CDR1 is DFQATT and CDR2 is SNEGSKA (reference sequence). The CDR3 spans 14 residues. CDR3 nucleotides: TGCAGTGCTAGAGAGGACTCTTTCGGCTACGAGCAGTACTTC. Translated, it gives CSAREDSFGYEQYF.

With respect to this clonotype: A much larger clone differs from this one at a single base, so this may be a read error. V gene TRBV19 combines with J gene TRBJ1-1; D gene unclear. Germline CDR1 LNHDA, CDR2 SQIVND (reference sequence). The CDR3 covers 13 residues. Trimming took 3 bases from V and 6 from J, leaving 11 bases between them. CDR3 coding DNA: TGTGCCAGTAGTATCGGGGAGGGCGCTGAAGCTTTCTTT. It encodes CASSIGEGAEAFF. Using reference TRBV19 and TRBJ1-1 for the parts outside the CDR3, the full variable domain is DGGITQSPKYLFRKEGQNVTLSCEQNLNHDAMYWYRQDPGQGLRLIYYSQIVNDFQKGDIAEGYSVSREKKESFPLTVTSAQKNPTAFYLCASSIGEGAEAFFGQGTRLTVV.

This clonotype was recorded at least ten times. The chain links TRBV6-5 to TRBJ1-6; 8 bases align to TRBD1. The CDR3 loop spans 19 amino acids. Trimming at V came to 2 bases and at J to 0 bases, leaving 9 bases not matched to a gene. Germline lookup yields CDR1 MNHEY and CDR2 SVGAGI. CDR3 in DNA: TGTGCCAGCAGTTACCTTGGACAGGGTGAGGGCTCCTATAATTCACCCCTCCACTTT. Encoded protein: CASSYLGQGEGSYNSPLHF.

V usage is TRBV29-1 and J usage is TRBJ1-2, with a weak D call TRBD1 (6 bases). The germline V gene has CDR1 SQVTM and CDR2 ANQGSEA. This CDR3 comprises 12 residues. V was trimmed by 7 bases and J by 4 bases, leaving 13 bases between them. Here the CDR3 reads CSETGLSYGYTF. The CDR3 nucleotides are TGCAGCGAAACAGGGCTTAGCTATGGCTACACCTTC.

This clonotype was counted at least ten times. The V and J genes are TRBV4-1 and TRBJ1-1; 12 bases align to TRBD1. This CDR3 comprises 19 residues. From germline, CDR1 is MGHRA and CDR2 YSYEKL. The J segment lost 0 bases and the V segment lost 8 bases, leaving 16 bases of the junction unmatched. The CDR3 region has the DNA TGCGCCAGCCGCCGGGACAGGGGGCGCGGGGACCTCATGAACACTGAAGCTTTCTTT. It encodes CASRRDRGRGDLMNTEAFF.

This clonotype was found many times. The chain is built from TRBV20-1 and TRBJ1-1, with D uncertain. The CDR3 is 14 residues long. From germline, CDR1 is DFQATT and CDR2 SNEGSKA (reference sequence). The germline V and J ends were trimmed by 3 bases and 11 bases, with 22 bases remaining between them. The CDR3 DNA sequence: TGCAGTGCTAGCCCAATGTCGGGTTGGGTTGGGGCTTTCTTT. It encodes CSASPMSGWVGAFF.

In its sample, this clonotype was seen many times. V usage is TRBV5-1 and J usage is TRBJ2-7, with TRBD1 matching 9 bases. V lost 4 bases to trimming and J lost 2 bases; unmatched junction nucleotides: 4. The CDR3 covers 14 residues. CDR1 and CDR2 (germline): SGHRS, YFSETQ. DNA for the CDR3: TGCGCCAGCAGCCGGGGACAGGGAGCCTACGAGCAGTACTTC. Amino acid sequence: CASSRGQGAYEQYF.

This clonotype was counted ten times or more. The V gene is TRBV28, the J gene TRBJ2-7; 8 bases align to TRBD1. Germline V gene sequence: CDR1 MDHEN, CDR2 SYDVKM. V dropped 5 bases and J dropped 4; count of bases not matched to a gene: 10. The CDR3 consists of 15 residues. This CDR3 is CASSLTPGQAYEQYF. The CDR3 region has the DNA TGTGCCAGCAGTCTCACCCCGGGACAGGCATACGAGCAGTACTTC.

This clonotype was seen many times. The chain links TRBV19 to TRBJ1-5; 10 bases match TRBD1. Germline-derived CDR1 and CDR2 are LNHDA and SQIVND (reference sequence). V shed 0 bases and J 2 bases; nucleotides not matched to a gene: 7. This CDR3 spans 18 amino acids. The CDR3 reads CASSIDQDRGSRNQPQHF. Here the CDR3 DNA reads TGTGCCAGTAGTATAGATCAGGACAGGGGGAGCCGCAATCAGCCCCAGCATTTT. Drawing the rest from reference TRBV19 and TRBJ1-5, the complete variable domain is DGGITQSPKYLFRKEGQNVTLSCEQNLNHDAMYWYRQDPGQGLRLIYYSQIVNDFQKGDIAEGYSVSREKKESFPLTVTSAQKNPTAFYLCASSIDQDRGSRNQPQHFGDGTRLSIL.

This clonotype was observed many times. The chain has TRBV20-1 and TRBJ2-7, with 10 bases matching TRBD1. CDR3 length equals 14 residues. In germline, CDR1 is DFQATT, CDR2 SNEGSKA (reference sequence). Trimming at V came to 4 bases and at J to 0 bases, leaving 3 bases not matched to a gene. The CDR3 DNA reads TGCAGTGCTATGGGACAGGGGAGCTCCTACGAGCAGTACTTC. Amino acids: CSAMGQGSSYEQYF.

In this sample, this clonotype turned up many times. The genes are TRBV3-1 and TRBJ1-2; D not resolved. There are 12 residues in the CDR3. V was cut by 5 bases and J by 8 bases, with 12 bases left in between. Germline V lookup: CDR1 LGHDT, CDR2 YNNKEL (reference sequence). The CDR3 DNA reads as TGTGCCAGCAGCTACTCGTCGGGGGGCTACACCTTC. Translating it yields CASSYSSGGYTF.

The chain recombines TRBV30 with TRBJ1-1; D is uncertain. Looked up from germline, CDR1 is GTSNPN and CDR2 is SVGIG (reference sequence). The CDR3 contains 14 residues. The V and J ends lost 0 bases and 3 bases respectively, with 11 bases between them. The CDR3 region has the DNA TGTGCCTGGAGTGTAGGACCTCGCGACACTGAAGCTTTCTTT. Its protein is CAWSVGPRDTEAFF.

There are many counts of this clonotype. V gene TRBV28 combines with J gene TRBJ2-7, with D possibly TRBD1 on 6 matching bases. The length of the CDR3 is 16 residues. V lost 2 bases to trimming and J lost 1 base, with 15 bases between them. Germline loops: CDR1 MDHEN, CDR2 SYDVKM. The CDR3 DNA sequence: TGTGCCAGCAGTTTAGGTCCAGGGGCCACTTCCTACGAGCAGTACTTC. Translating it yields CASSLGPGATSYEQYF.

This clonotype was found many times. J is TRBJ2-5 and V is TRBV25-1, with 7 bases that match TRBD1. The CDR3 contains 12 residues. In germline, CDR1 is MGHDK, CDR2 SYGVNS. Trimming removed 4 bases from V and 14 bases from J; junction bases left unmatched: 10. CDR3 nucleotide sequence: TGTGCCAGCAGTGGAAACAGACAGGGCCAATACTTC. Translation: CASSGNRQGQYF.

This clonotype was counted ten times or more. The CDR3 sequence: CASRSRTGVETQYF. In nucleotides, the CDR3 is TGTGCCAGCAGATCAAGGACAGGGGTTGAGACCCAGTACTTC. The V and J genes are TRBV12-3 or TRBV12-4 and TRBJ2-5, with TRBD1 matching 9 bases. Losses at the gene ends were 6 bases for V and 5 bases for J; bases not matched to a gene: 7. The CDR3 loop spans 14 amino acids.